Shown below are 18 T cell receptor beta chains from a single sample sequenced in a study of blood T cells in healthy people across ages. Next came a second PCR, run for about 6 to 11 cycles, which used a sample-barcoded 5' primer along with a J-beta primer mix. TCRdb re-called the 5' RACE reads through MiXCR, storing one row per CDR3 protein. This sample carries around 990,000 distinct CDR3 sequences, roughly a quarter of them seen once, and the ten largest clones take 0.65% to 0.75%. Separately, the same data were catalogued under a study of T cells of mothers and their children.

Sequencing used blood. These TCRs come from a girl aged 2-10 years in good health.

J is TRBJ2-1 and V is TRBV7-9; 7 bases are a match to TRBD2. This CDR3 has 15 amino acids. V lost 5 bases, J lost 7 bases, and 11 bases stayed unmatched. Germline CDR1 is SEHNR and CDR2 is FQNEAQ (reference sequence). The CDR3 sequence is CASSRREILKNEQFF. The CDR3 DNA is TGTGCCAGCAGCCGGCGGGAGATATTGAAGAATGAGCAGTTCTTC.

This chain joins TRBV9 and TRBJ2-5; D could derive from TRBD1 or TRBD2 (5 bases each). V gave up 3 bases and J gave up 5 bases, with 17 bases separating them. The CDR3 covers 15 residues. In germline, CDR1 is SGDLS, CDR2 YYNGEE. Here the CDR3 reads CASSAGTTGTETQYF. The CDR3 nucleotides are TGTGCCAGCAGCGCCGGGACCACGGGCACGGAGACCCAGTACTTC. The full variable domain, rest sourced from reference TRBV9 and TRBJ2-5, is DSGVTQTPKHLITATGQRVTLRCSPRSGDLSVYWYQQSLDQGLQFLIQYYNGEERAKGNILERFSAQQFPDLHSELNLSSLELGDSALYFCASSAGTTGTETQYFGPGTRLLVL.

This clonotype was detected a few times. The V gene is TRBV7-4, the J gene TRBJ2-6; no definite D call. V lost 5 bases and J lost 1, with 9 bases in between. The germline CDR1 and CDR2 sequences are SGHVT and SQSDAQ. CDR3 size: 15 residues. The CDR3 region has the DNA TGTGCCAGCAGCGCCCGAAGATCTGGGGCCAACGTCCTGACTTTC. Translation gives CASSARRSGANVLTF. Full variable domain (remainder filled in from reference TRBV7-4 and TRBJ2-6): GAGVSQSPRYKVAKRGRDVALRCDSISGHVTLYWYRQTLGQGSEVLTYSQSDAQRDKSGRPSGRFSAERPERSVSTLKIQRTEQGDSAVYLCASSARRSGANVLTFGAGSRLTVL.

This clonotype has more than one count but fewer than ten. V usage is TRBV29-1 and J usage is TRBJ2-5; D perhaps matches TRBD2 (7 bases). Germline assignment: CDR1 SQVTM and CDR2 ANQGSEA. The CDR3 length is 16 residues. Trimming stripped 4 bases from V and 1 base from J, with 19 bases between. The CDR3 region has the DNA TGCAGCGTTGTGGGTAGTAGGCGGGGGCGCCAAGAGACCCAGTACTTC. This gives the protein CSVVGSRRGRQETQYF.

This clonotype was observed many times. The CDR3 coding sequence is TGTGCCAGCAGTAAATCCGGGGGGGCGACTTTGACAGATACGCAGTATTTT. Protein product: CASSKSGGATLTDTQYF. The chain carries TRBV13 and TRBJ2-3, with 8 bases matching TRBD2. The CDR3 loop spans 17 amino acids. Trimming cost V 6 bases and J 3 bases; bases outside gene matches: 14. Germline CDR1 reads PRHDT; CDR2 reads FYEKMQ (reference sequence).

This clonotype was seen only a few times. This chain links TRBV9 with TRBJ2-2; perhaps TRBD1 as D (5 bases). Germline assignment: CDR1 SGDLS and CDR2 YYNGEE. Trimming cost V 2 bases and J 7 bases, with 9 bases left between them. The CDR3 spans 13 residues. DNA of the CDR3: TGTGCCAGCAGCGTCCAGGGTTTCGGGGAGCTGTTTTTT. Its protein product is CASSVQGFGELFF.

In its sample, this clonotype was seen a few times. This rearrangement joins TRBV9 to TRBJ2-3; D ambiguous. Germline V gives CDR1 SGDLS, CDR2 YYNGEE. The length of the CDR3 is 14 residues. Deletions cut 0 bases from V and 1 base from J, with 6 bases between. The CDR3 loop is CASSVALGTDTQYF. The CDR3 DNA follows: TGTGCCAGCAGCGTAGCGCTAGGCACAGATACGCAGTATTTT.

The chain is built from TRBV7-9 and TRBJ2-1; 8 bases align to TRBD2. The CDR3 length is 15 residues. Per germline, CDR1 SEHNR and CDR2 FQNEAQ (reference sequence). V shed 4 bases and J 8 bases; nucleotides not matched to a gene: 10. CDR3 in amino acids: CASSSAGGPWDEQFF. CDR3 in DNA: TGTGCCAGCAGCTCTGCGGGGGGACCGTGGGATGAGCAGTTCTTC.

V and J are TRBV7-9 and TRBJ1-4; D might be TRBD1 (5 bases). The germline V gene has CDR1 SEHNR and CDR2 FQNEAQ (reference sequence). Trimming stripped 2 bases from V and 4 bases from J, with 14 bases between. The CDR3 is 16 amino acids. The CDR3 sequence: CASSLLRSGVNEKLFF. DNA for the CDR3: TGTGCCAGCAGCTTACTAAGGTCGGGGGTTAATGAAAAACTGTTTTTT. The complete variable domain, with remaining parts taken from reference TRBV7-9 and TRBJ1-4, reads DTGVSQNPRHKITKRGQNVTFRCDPISEHNRLYWYRQTLGQGPEFLTYFQNEAQLEKSRLLSDRFSAERPKGSFSTLEIQRTEQGDSAMYLCASSLLRSGVNEKLFFGSGTQLSVL.

The rearrangement uses TRBV19 and TRBJ2-1; a weak D match, TRBD2 (5 bases). In germline, CDR1 is LNHDA, CDR2 SQIVND (reference sequence). The CDR3 has 14 amino acids. With 5 bases removed from V and 2 bases from J, the gap between germline ends came to 10 bases. CDR3 residues: CASSPRAAYNEQFF. Written as DNA, the CDR3 is TGTGCCAGTAGTCCGAGGGCCGCCTACAATGAGCAGTTCTTC.

The chain couples TRBV20-1 to TRBJ2-7; 11 bases agree with TRBD2. CDR3 size: 15 residues. V was clipped by 1 base and J by 3 bases; unmatched bases: 5. The germline V gene has CDR1 DFQATT and CDR2 SNEGSKA (reference sequence). CDR3 residues: CSARGELAGDYEQYF. CDR3 sequence (DNA): TGCAGTGCTAGAGGGGAACTAGCGGGGGACTACGAGCAGTACTTC.

This clonotype has a handful of counts. CDR3 residues: CASSLALAGEVAGELFF. The CDR3 DNA is TGTGCCAGCAGCTTAGCGCTAGCGGGAGAAGTTGCCGGGGAGCTGTTTTTT. The chain employs TRBV11-1 and TRBJ2-2, with 10 bases fitting TRBD2. The V and J ends lost 0 bases and 6 bases, in that order; junction bases with no gene match: 7. This CDR3 spans 17 amino acids. Per the germline V gene, CDR1 is SGHAT and CDR2 is FQDESV (reference sequence).

This clonotype was observed a few times. CDR3 residues: CSARDQFNTGELFF. The CDR3 DNA sequence: TGCAGTGCTAGAGATCAGTTTAACACCGGGGAGCTGTTTTTT. The chain employs TRBV20-1 and TRBJ2-2; no definite D call. Trimming removed 0 bases from V and 2 bases from J, with 7 bases in between. Germline-derived CDR1 and CDR2 are DFQATT and SNEGSKA (reference sequence). The CDR3 has 14 residues.

There are a few counts of this clonotype. The chain employs TRBV7-8 and TRBJ2-5; the D gene is possibly TRBD1 (5 bases). The J call could be wrong; TRBJ2-7 is a better fit for the DNA end. CDR1 and CDR2 from the germline V gene are SGHVS and FQNEAQ. This CDR3 contains 15 residues. The CDR3 DNA follows: TGTGCCAGCAGCTTAGTCGGTGGGGCCGACTACGAGCAGTACTTC. Translating it yields CASSLVGGADYEQYF.

The chain employs TRBV24-1 and TRBJ1-1; D remains ambiguous. The length of the CDR3 is 13 residues. The V gene's germline CDR1 is KGHDR and CDR2 SFDVKD. Trimming took 0 bases from V and 2 from J, leaving 3 bases between them. In nucleotides, the CDR3 is TGTGCCACCAGTGATTTGGGTAACACTGAAGCTTTCTTT. This codes for CATSDLGNTEAFF.

This chain links TRBV7-2 with TRBJ2-5; no firm D call. The V and J ends lost 5 bases and 5 bases respectively, with 18 bases between them. From germline, CDR1 is SGHTA and CDR2 FQGNSA. This CDR3 spans 15 amino acids. The DNA of the CDR3 is TGTGCCAGCAGCCCCCCCTTGGACCTAGGGGAGACCCAGTACTTC. Translated, it gives CASSPPLDLGETQYF. The full variable domain, in which reference TRBV7-2 and TRBJ2-5 provide the parts outside the CDR3, is GAGVSQSPSNKVTEKGKDVELRCDPISGHTALYWYRQSLGQGLEFLIYFQGNSAPDKSGLPSDRFSAERTGGSVSTLTIQRTQQEDSAVYLCASSPPLDLGETQYFGPGTRLLVL.

This clonotype turned up a few times. Mismatch with germline at one junction end may stem from a read error. The rearrangement joins TRBV7-2 to TRBJ2-3; 10 bases agree with TRBD2. The length of the CDR3 is 15 residues. Germline loops: CDR1 SGHTA, CDR2 FQGNSA. This chain's CDR3 is CASSLASGSLDTQYF. The CDR3 nucleotides read TGTGCCAGCAGCCTAGCTAGCGGGAGTTTGGATACGCAGTATTTT.

This clonotype has only a few counts. The J gene is TRBJ2-5, the V gene TRBV4-2; D could derive from TRBD1 or TRBD2 (6 bases each). The V gene lost 6 bases and the J gene lost 5 bases, with 19 bases spanning the gap. The CDR3 contains 15 residues. Germline CDR1 is LGHNA and CDR2 is YNFKEQ. The CDR3 region is CASRGPRGEGETQYF. The CDR3 DNA reads TGTGCCAGCAGGGGACCTAGGGGGGAAGGGGAGACCCAGTACTTC.